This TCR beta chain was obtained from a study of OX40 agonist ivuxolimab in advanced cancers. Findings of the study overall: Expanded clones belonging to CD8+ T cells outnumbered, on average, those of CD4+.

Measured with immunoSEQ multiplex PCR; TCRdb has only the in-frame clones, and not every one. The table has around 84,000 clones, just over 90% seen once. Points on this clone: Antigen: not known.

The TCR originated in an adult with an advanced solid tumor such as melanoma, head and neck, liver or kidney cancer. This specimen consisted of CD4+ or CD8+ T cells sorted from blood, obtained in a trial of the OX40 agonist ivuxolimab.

CDR3 region: CASSGTGAPSNQPQHF. CDR3 coding DNA: TGCGCCAGCAGCGGGACAGGGGCACCTAGCAATCAGCCCCAGCATTTT. The J gene is TRBJ1-5, the V gene TRBV10-2, with TRBD1 matching over 10 bases. CDR1 and CDR2 (germline): WSHSY, SAAADI. This CDR3 contains 16 residues. The V gene end was trimmed by 6 bases and the J gene end by 0 bases; junction bases not matched to a gene: 5.